This T cell receptor beta chain was obtained from a study of T cell changes during pregnancy in multiple sclerosis. Repertoires were generated with immunoSEQ multiplex PCR, while TCRdb's copy carries only in-frame clones and drops some. The sample includes tens of thousands of clones, around 91% seen only once; the top ten take about 2.2%. This CDR3 contains 14 residues. V lost 2 bases to trimming and J lost 7 bases; unmatched junction nucleotides: 7. Germline V lookup: CDR1 MNHEY, CDR2 SMNVEV (reference sequence). The sequence was obtained from a female donor in good health, enrolled as a control in a pregnancy study. V gene TRBV27 combines with J gene TRBJ1-1; 7 bases are shared with TRBD1. Sequencing used peripheral blood, obtained in the third trimester of pregnancy. CDR3 bases: TGTGCCAGCAGTTTAAAGGGGGCGCGGGGTGAAGCTTTCTTT. Translation gives CASSLKGARGEAFF.